This TCR beta chain was retrieved from a study of blood T cell repertoires in COVID-19. V gave up 5 bases and J gave up 10 bases; unmatched junction bases: 6. This CDR3 is built from 12 residues. Clones were sequenced by immunoSEQ multiplex PCR, and TCRdb holds only the in-frame ones, with some missing. The sample shows 200,000 or so clones, around 87% of them seen only once. This rearrangement joins TRBV12-3 or TRBV12-4 to TRBJ1-1, with 8 bases lining up with TRBD1. The TCR sequence derives from a man aged 55 to 70 with acute or convalescent COVID-19. The sample taken for sequencing was peripheral blood. In DNA, the CDR3 is TGTGCCAGCAGTATGCTACAGGGGGGAGCTTTCTTT. Translating it yields CASSMLQGGAFF.